Following are 21 T cell receptor beta chains from one sample sequenced in a study of metastatic and nonmetastatic thyroid tumors. No patient had received any treatment before thyroid surgery. TCRdb re-clonotyped the PCR reads through MiXCR. Among about 19,000 clones listed, 20% to 30% were seen once. The specimen was blood. The receptor source for this set is a male donor with papillary thyroid cancer or a benign thyroid nodule (not recorded which). Some clones in this sample may be carry-over from other donors' samples.

This clone was detected only a few times. The rearrangement links TRBV27 to TRBJ2-2; D unresolved. The germline V and J ends were trimmed by 4 bases and 6 bases, with 12 bases remaining between them. The CDR3 is 14 residues long. Germline V CDR1 and CDR2: MNHEY, SMNVEV (reference sequence). CDR3 sequence reads: CASSSGNRAGELFF. CDR3 in DNA: TGTGCCAGCAGTTCTGGCAATCGGGCCGGGGAGCTGTTTTTT.

This clone was detected many times. V gene TRBV5-8 combines with J gene TRBJ2-1; TRBD2 agrees at 12 bases. The CDR3 loop spans 18 amino acids. After removal of 4 bases from V and 0 bases from J, the junction contained 8 bases not matched to a gene. Germline lookup yields CDR1 SGHTS and CDR2 YDEGEE. Here the CDR3 reads CASSDELAGGPSYNEQFF. CDR3 nucleotides: TGTGCCAGCAGCGACGAACTAGCGGGAGGCCCCTCCTACAATGAGCAGTTCTTC.

This clone was seen many times. A much larger clone differs by one base, so this may be a read error. Here the CDR3 omits its conserved ending phenylalanine or tryptophan, so a read error is the likely source. The chain joins TRBV2 to TRBJ2-1; D uncertain. Deletions cut 3 bases from V and 4 bases from J, with 16 bases between. The germline CDR1 and CDR2 sequences are SNHLY and FYNNEI. This CDR3 is 16 amino acids long. The CDR3 here is CASSDIPLGTYNEQFL. CDR3 DNA: TGTGCCAGCAGTGATATCCCCCTTGGTACATACAATGAGCAGTTCCTC.

A word on this clone: Possible read error: a much larger clone is one base away. V and J are TRBV20-1 and TRBJ2-7, with a weak D call TRBD2 (5 bases). The germline V gene encodes CDR1 DFQATT and CDR2 SNEGSKA (reference sequence). The CDR3 sequence is 13 residues long. The CDR3, as DNA: TGCAGTGCTAGAGGGCTAGCAGGTTACGTGCAGTACTTC. Translating gives CSARGLAGYVQYF.

This clone came up many times. The chain recombines TRBV4-1 with TRBJ2-5, with TRBD1 matching over 7 bases. Per germline, CDR1 MGHRA and CDR2 YSYEKL. This CDR3 spans 17 amino acids. With 0 bases clipped from V and 1 base from J, the junction kept 8 bases outside the gene matches. Written as DNA, the CDR3 is TGCGCCAGCAGCCAAGATCCACACAGGGGAATCCAAGAGACCCAGTACTTC. It encodes CASSQDPHRGIQETQYF.

This chain links TRBV19 with TRBJ2-7, with D maybe TRBD2 (6 bases). Germline CDR1 and CDR2: LNHDA and SQIVND (reference sequence). There are 12 residues in the CDR3. V dropped 3 bases and J dropped 3 bases, with 6 bases sitting between them. The CDR3 region has the DNA TGTGCCAGTAGTATGGGGGGCTACGAGCAGTACTTC. It specifies CASSMGGYEQYF.

V is TRBV11-2 and J is TRBJ2-7, with D uncertain. The CDR3 spans 15 residues. V was shortened by 1 base and J by 2 bases, with 12 bases between the two germline ends. The germline gives CDR1 SGHAT, CDR2 FQNNGV. CDR3 coding DNA: TGTGCCAGCAGCTTAGGAGTGGGCCCGACCTACGAGCAGTACTTC. Translated, it gives CASSLGVGPTYEQYF.

In the case of this clone: Additional DNA sequences in this sample encode the identical CDR3. The gene calls are TRBV5-5 and TRBJ2-5; D is possibly TRBD1 (6 bases). The CDR3 extends over 12 amino acids. V was pared by 5 bases and J by 5 bases, with 10 bases between. CDR1 SGHKS and CDR2 YYEKEE come from the germline V gene (reference sequence). The DNA of the CDR3 is TGTGCCAGCAGTAGCCAGGGGGAGACCCAGTACTTC. Translating gives CASSSQGETQYF.

This clone showed up just once. The rearrangement joins TRBV30 to TRBJ1-5; possible D gene TRBD1, 5 bases. Trimming removed 0 bases from V and 7 bases from J, with 10 bases in between. The V gene's germline CDR1 is GTSNPN and CDR2 SVGIG (reference sequence). CDR3 length equals 13 residues. CDR3 amino acids: CAWSVSRAQPQHF. In nucleotides, the CDR3 is TGTGCCTGGAGTGTCTCCAGGGCGCAGCCCCAGCATTTT.

This chain links TRBV27 with TRBJ2-7, with D possibly TRBD1 on 6 matching bases. V was clipped by 6 bases and J by 1 base, with 16 bases between them. CDR1 and CDR2 (germline): MNHEY, SMNVEV (reference sequence). CDR3 size: 15 residues. In nucleotides, the CDR3 is TGTGCCAGCAGGAGGAGCCGGGACACATCCTACGAGCAGTACTTC. This translates into CASRRSRDTSYEQYF.

This clone was detected ten times or more. The chain joins TRBV4-2 to TRBJ2-1; D unresolved. Germline CDR1 and CDR2: LGHNA and YNFKEQ. The CDR3 contains 16 residues. The V and J ends lost 0 bases and 0 bases respectively, with 9 bases between them. This CDR3 reads CASSQESASSYNEQFF. The CDR3, as DNA: TGTGCCAGCAGCCAAGAGAGCGCGAGCTCCTACAATGAGCAGTTCTTC.

The rearrangement joins TRBV28 to TRBJ2-7, with D possibly TRBD2 on 6 matching bases. With 9 bases removed from V and 9 bases from J, the gap between germline ends came to 18 bases. Germline loops: CDR1 MDHEN, CDR2 SYDVKM. The CDR3 runs 12 residues. In DNA, the CDR3 is TGTGCCAGAAGGTCAACCCGGGAGACGCAGTACTTC. It is translated as CARRSTRETQYF.

V is TRBV5-1 and J is TRBJ2-7; 10 bases are a match to TRBD1. CDR3 size: 13 residues. V lost 4 bases and J lost 5; bases outside the gene matches: 3. Germline assignment: CDR1 SGHRS and CDR2 YFSETQ. The CDR3 here is CASSPGQGDEQYF. CDR3 in DNA: TGCGCCAGCAGCCCCGGACAGGGGGACGAGCAGTACTTC.

The V gene is TRBV28, the J gene TRBJ2-7; maybe TRBD2 (6 bases). This CDR3 spans 14 amino acids. The V end was cut by 6 bases, the J end by 4 bases, with 16 bases between. From germline, CDR1 is MDHEN and CDR2 SYDVKM. The CDR3 is CASSLGTRWYEQYF. Here the CDR3 DNA reads TGTGCCAGCAGCCTGGGGACTCGGTGGTACGAGCAGTACTTC.

This clone ranks as medium-sized (0.01 to 0.1%). The J gene is TRBJ1-4, the V gene TRBV6-5, with D possibly matching TRBD1 (5 bases). Between the trimmed V and J ends, which lost 2 bases and 0 bases, there was a span of 10 bases. Per the germline V gene, CDR1 is MNHEY and CDR2 is SVGAGI. The CDR3 runs 16 residues. The CDR3 is CASSYGQGATNEKLFF. The CDR3 DNA reads TGTGCCAGCAGTTACGGGCAGGGAGCAACTAATGAAAAACTGTTTTTT.

At least ten counts were recorded for this clone. This chain uses TRBV19 with TRBJ2-1; 7 nucleotides align to TRBD1. Germline V gene lookup returns CDR1 LNHDA and CDR2 SQIVND (reference sequence). J lost 6 bases, V lost 6 bases, and 8 bases had no gene match. CDR3 length: 14 amino acids. CDR3 amino acids: CASSTGTVGNEQFF. The CDR3 coding sequence is TGTGCCAGTAGCACCGGGACAGTAGGCAATGAGCAGTTCTTC.

The chain has TRBV6-6 and TRBJ2-1; D not certain. This CDR3 has 16 amino acids. The V end was cut by 0 bases, the J end by 0 bases, with 9 bases between. Germline V CDR1 and CDR2: MNHNY, SVGAGI (reference sequence). In DNA, the CDR3 is TGTGCCAGCAGTTACTCCGGCGGCACCTCCTACAATGAGCAGTTCTTC. As protein: CASSYSGGTSYNEQFF.

The chain carries TRBV2 and TRBJ1-2; 7 nucleotides match TRBD1. Per the germline V gene, CDR1 is SNHLY and CDR2 is FYNNEI. This CDR3 contains 15 residues. V was pared by 5 bases and J by 8 bases, with 14 bases of the junction left unmatched. CDR3 bases: TGTGCCAGCAGTAGCGCCGGGACAGCAGTCGGCGGCTACACCTTC. Amino acid sequence: CASSSAGTAVGGYTF. The variable domain in full, with the rest retrieved from reference TRBV2 and TRBJ1-2, is EPEVTQTPSHQVTQMGQEVILRCVPISNHLYFYWYRQILGQKVEFLVSFYNNEISEKSEIFDDQFSVERPDGSNFTLKIRSTKLEDSAMYFCASSSAGTAVGGYTFGSGTRLTVV.

This clone has ten or more counts. V is TRBV3-1 and J is TRBJ2-7; perhaps TRBD2 as D (6 bases). CDR1 LGHDT and CDR2 YNNKEL come from the germline V gene (reference sequence). The CDR3 contains 13 residues. V lost 5 bases and J lost 3, with 11 bases in between. The CDR3: CASSVRRGYEQYF. In nucleotides, the CDR3 is TGTGCCAGCAGCGTGAGGAGGGGCTACGAGCAGTACTTC.

V and J are TRBV20-1 and TRBJ2-7, with TRBD1 matching 9 bases. Germline V gives CDR1 DFQATT, CDR2 SNEGSKA (reference sequence). Trimming cost V 6 bases and J 3 bases; bases outside gene matches: 6. The CDR3 runs to 13 residues. The CDR3 is CSARDRVDYEQYF. DNA of the CDR3: TGCAGTGCGCGGGACAGGGTGGACTACGAGCAGTACTTC.

This clone was picked up a small number of times. A much larger clone sits a single nucleotide away, making a read error possible. The chain uses TRBV29-1 and TRBJ2-1; D unclear. The CDR3 is 14 amino acids. From germline, CDR1 is SQVTM and CDR2 ANQGSEA. The CDR3 loop reads CIVEDHGRKGEQFF. CDR3 sequence (DNA): TGCATCGTTGAAGATCATGGTAGGAAGGGTGAGCAGTTCTTC.